This TCR beta chain was identified in a study of OX40 agonist ivuxolimab in advanced cancers. Germline CDR1 SGHRS, CDR2 YFSETQ. The CDR3 loop spans 15 amino acids. Trimming cost V 1 base and J 2 bases, with 10 bases left between them. Clones were read by immunoSEQ multiplex PCR, and TCRdb kept only the in-frame ones, dropping some. The data hold 90,000 or so clones, with 90% to 95% observed a single time. The chain is built from TRBV5-1 and TRBJ2-4; D possibly uses TRBD1 or TRBD2 (5 bases each). The sequencing used CD4+ or CD8+ T cells sorted from blood, collected in a trial of the OX40 agonist ivuxolimab. The clonotype was recovered from an adult with an advanced solid tumor such as melanoma, head and neck, liver or kidney cancer. CDR3 amino acids: CASSLSGGPKNIQYF. The CDR3 DNA sequence: TGCGCCAGCAGCTTGTCTGGGGGTCCCAAAAACATTCAGTACTTC.